This TCR beta chain was profiled in a study of CD8 T cells in ankylosing spondylitis. Findings of the study overall: Significant enrichment of disease-linked clones was reported in matched ankylosing spondylitis synovial fluid. Some motif variants were previously reported in reactive arthritis synovial fluid and blood. Apparently characteristic of ankylosing spondylitis blood was a TCR beta motif (under ten highly homologous variants).

One entry per CDR3 protein, called by TCRdb with MiXCR from the 5' RACE reads. The sample contains about 340,000 distinct CDR3 sequences, 20% of which appear only once. This clonotype showed up just a few times. Its antigen is not identified. A read error may account for a junction end that differs from germline. Sequencing used blood, either unsorted or a sorted T cell fraction (not recorded which). This clonotype was obtained from a male donor with ankylosing spondylitis or in good health (not recorded which).

The DNA of the CDR3 is TGTGCCACCAGCGGAGACACTAGCAATCAGCCCCAGCATTTT. Translated, it gives CATSGDTSNQPQHF. The chain combines TRBV15 with TRBJ1-5; D ambiguous. Germline V gene sequence: CDR1 LNHNV, CDR2 YYDKDF (reference sequence). The CDR3 loop spans 14 amino acids. The full variable domain, with the rest looked up from reference TRBV15 and TRBJ1-5, is DAMVIQNPRYQVTQFGKPVTLSCSQTLNHNVMYWYQQKSSQAPKLLFHYYDKDFNNEADTPDNFQSRRPNTSFCFLDIRSPGLGDTAMYLCATSGDTSNQPQHFGDGTRLSIL.